The rows below give T cell receptor beta chains drawn from one sample of a study of monozygotic twins with inflammatory bowel disease. No DNA is given; TCRdb re-called the 5' RACE reads and lists each CDR3 protein once. The sample includes around 450,000 distinct CDR3 sequences. The sequencing sample was made of blood. The receptors here all came from a human donor with ulcerative colitis or Crohn's disease, or a healthy co-twin of an affected twin (not recorded which). CDR3s include the opening cysteine and the closing phenylalanine or tryptophan.

TRBV5-5,TRBJ2-3,CASSGPRELEQYF
TRBV4-1,TRBJ2-7,CASSHPGQGSSYEQYF
TRBV5-5,TRBJ1-5,CASSYLGDQPQHF
TRBV7-2,TRBJ2-1,CASSGAGTGSYNEQFF
TRBV20-1,TRBJ2-1,CSATVAGSYNEQFF
TRBV27,TRBJ2-7,CASSPGLAGGIWYEQYF
TRBV20-1,TRBJ1-5,CSARIGTGEFQPQHF
TRBV7-6,TRBJ1-4,CASSGDGEKLFF
TRBV19,TRBJ2-3,CASTPLAGALTDTQYF
TRBV11-2,TRBJ2-5,CASSSAQRLLGETQYF
TRBV28,TRBJ1-4,CATWRGEKLFF
TRBV11-2,TRBJ2-7,CASSRGSTVGDEQYF
TRBV29-1,TRBJ2-3,CSVEGKTSTDTQYF
TRBV20-1,TRBJ1-5,CSAARQGWEPQHF
TRBV20-1,TRBJ2-7,CSANEDYYEQYF
TRBV6-2/TRBV6-3,TRBJ2-1,CASTSRTSGSLYEQFF
TRBV5-1,TRBJ2-1,CASSLDTGTYNEQFF
TRBV7-2,TRBJ1-1,CASSRDGRGTEAFF
TRBV29-1,TRBJ2-3,CSVGTGVTDTQYF
TRBV2,TRBJ1-5,CASSEVHSNQPQHF
TRBV4-1,TRBJ2-1,CASSQNGYNEQFF
TRBV20-1,TRBJ1-1,CSARARLNTEAFF